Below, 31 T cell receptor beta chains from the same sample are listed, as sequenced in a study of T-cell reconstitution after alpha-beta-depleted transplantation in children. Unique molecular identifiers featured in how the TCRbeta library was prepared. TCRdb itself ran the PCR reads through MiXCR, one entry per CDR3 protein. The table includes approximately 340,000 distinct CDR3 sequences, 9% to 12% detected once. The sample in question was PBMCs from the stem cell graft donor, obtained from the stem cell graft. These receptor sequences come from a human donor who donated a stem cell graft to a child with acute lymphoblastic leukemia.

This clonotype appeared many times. The CDR3 sequence is CASSQEDRGGSYEQYF. DNA for the CDR3: TGCGCCAGCAGCCAGGAGGACAGGGGAGGTTCCTACGAGCAGTACTTC. The chain has TRBV4-1 and TRBJ2-7; TRBD1 agrees at 9 bases. The CDR3 sequence is 16 residues long. Germline V gene data show CDR1 as MGHRA and CDR2 as YSYEKL. The ends lost 3 bases at V and 1 base at J; junction bases unmatched: 7.

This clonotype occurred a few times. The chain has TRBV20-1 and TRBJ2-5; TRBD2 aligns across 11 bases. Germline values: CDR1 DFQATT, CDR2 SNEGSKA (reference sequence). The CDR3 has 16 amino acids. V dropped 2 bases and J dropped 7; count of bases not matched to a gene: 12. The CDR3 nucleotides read TGCAGTGCTAGAACCTCCGGGACTAGCGGAGATAGGACCCAGTACTTC. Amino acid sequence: CSARTSGTSGDRTQYF.

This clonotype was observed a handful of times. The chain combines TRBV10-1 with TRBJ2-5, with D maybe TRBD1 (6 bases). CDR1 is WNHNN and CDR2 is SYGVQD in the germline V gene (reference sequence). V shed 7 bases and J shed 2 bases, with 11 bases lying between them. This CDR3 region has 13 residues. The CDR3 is CASKNRAQETQYF. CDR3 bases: TGCGCCAGCAAGAACAGGGCTCAAGAGACCCAGTACTTC.

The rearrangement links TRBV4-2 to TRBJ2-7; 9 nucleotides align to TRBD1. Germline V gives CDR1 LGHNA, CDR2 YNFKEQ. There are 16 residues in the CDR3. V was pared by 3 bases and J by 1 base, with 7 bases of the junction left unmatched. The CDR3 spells CASSHVSGQGSYEQYF. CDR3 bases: TGTGCCAGCAGCCACGTGTCCGGACAGGGGTCCTACGAGCAGTACTTC.

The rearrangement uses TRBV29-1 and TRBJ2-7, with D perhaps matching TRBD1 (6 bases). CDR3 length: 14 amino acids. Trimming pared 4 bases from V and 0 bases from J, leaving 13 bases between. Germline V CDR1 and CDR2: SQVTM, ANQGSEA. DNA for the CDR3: TGCAGCGTTGGTACAGGGTCAAGCTCCTACGAGCAGTACTTC. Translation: CSVGTGSSSYEQYF.

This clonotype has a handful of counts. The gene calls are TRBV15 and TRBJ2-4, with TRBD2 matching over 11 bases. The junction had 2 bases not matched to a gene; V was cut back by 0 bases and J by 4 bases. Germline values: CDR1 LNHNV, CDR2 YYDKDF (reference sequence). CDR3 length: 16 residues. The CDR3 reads CATSRDRLAGKNIQYF. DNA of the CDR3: TGTGCCACCAGCAGAGATAGACTAGCGGGGAAAAACATTCAGTACTTC. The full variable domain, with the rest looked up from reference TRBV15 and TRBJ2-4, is DAMVIQNPRYQVTQFGKPVTLSCSQTLNHNVMYWYQQKSSQAPKLLFHYYDKDFNNEADTPDNFQSRRPNTSFCFLDIRSPGLGDTAMYLCATSRDRLAGKNIQYFGAGTRLSVL.

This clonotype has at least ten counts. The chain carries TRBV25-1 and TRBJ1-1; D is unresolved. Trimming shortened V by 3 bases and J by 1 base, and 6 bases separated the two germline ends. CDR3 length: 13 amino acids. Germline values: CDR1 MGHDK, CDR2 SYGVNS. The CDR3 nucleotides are TGTGCCAGCAGTGAGGAGGGGAACACTGAAGCTTTCTTT. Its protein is CASSEEGNTEAFF.

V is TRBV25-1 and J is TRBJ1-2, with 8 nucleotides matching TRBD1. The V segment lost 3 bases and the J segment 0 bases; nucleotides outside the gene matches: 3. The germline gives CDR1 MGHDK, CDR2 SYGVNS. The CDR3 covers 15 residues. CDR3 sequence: CASSEGQVANYGYTF. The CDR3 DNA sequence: TGTGCCAGCAGTGAGGGACAGGTAGCTAACTATGGCTACACCTTC.

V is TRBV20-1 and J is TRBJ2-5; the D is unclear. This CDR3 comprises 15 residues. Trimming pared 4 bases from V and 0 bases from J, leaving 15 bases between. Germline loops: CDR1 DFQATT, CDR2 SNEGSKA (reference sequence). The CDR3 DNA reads TGCAGTGCTAACACGAGATCCGGAGACCAAGAGACCCAGTACTTC. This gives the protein CSANTRSGDQETQYF.

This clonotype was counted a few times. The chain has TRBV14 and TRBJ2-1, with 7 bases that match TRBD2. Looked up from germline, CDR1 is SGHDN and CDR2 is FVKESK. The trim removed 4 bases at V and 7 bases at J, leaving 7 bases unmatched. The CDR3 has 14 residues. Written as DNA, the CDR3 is TGTGCCAGCAGCCCGACTAGCTTGAGGAATGAGCAGTTCTTC. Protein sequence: CASSPTSLRNEQFF. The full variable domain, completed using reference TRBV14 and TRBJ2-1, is EAGVTQFPSHSVIEKGQTVTLRCDPISGHDNLYWYRRVMGKEIKFLLHFVKESKQDESGMPNNRFLAERTGGTYSTLKVQPAELEDSGVYFCASSPTSLRNEQFFGPGTRLTVL.

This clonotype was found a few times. The CDR3, as DNA: TGCGCCAGCAGCCCCATATTGTTAGAGGGTGGAGAGCAGTTCTTC. Protein: CASSPILLEGGEQFF. The V gene is TRBV4-1, the J gene TRBJ2-1, with D perhaps matching TRBD2 (5 bases). Germline V gives CDR1 MGHRA, CDR2 YSYEKL. This CDR3 comprises 15 residues. With 4 bases removed from V and 10 bases from J, the gap between germline ends came to 20 bases.

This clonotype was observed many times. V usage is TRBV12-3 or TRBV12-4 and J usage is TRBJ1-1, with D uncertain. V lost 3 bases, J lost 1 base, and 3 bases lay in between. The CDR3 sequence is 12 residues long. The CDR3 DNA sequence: TGTGCCAGCAGTTTCAGGAACACTGAAGCTTTCTTT. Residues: CASSFRNTEAFF.

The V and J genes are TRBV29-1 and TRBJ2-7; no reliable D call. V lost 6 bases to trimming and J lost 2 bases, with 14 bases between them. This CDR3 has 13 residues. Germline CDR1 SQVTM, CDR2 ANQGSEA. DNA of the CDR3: TGCAGCGTAACGGACGTACGGACCTACGAGCAGTACTTC. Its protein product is CSVTDVRTYEQYF.

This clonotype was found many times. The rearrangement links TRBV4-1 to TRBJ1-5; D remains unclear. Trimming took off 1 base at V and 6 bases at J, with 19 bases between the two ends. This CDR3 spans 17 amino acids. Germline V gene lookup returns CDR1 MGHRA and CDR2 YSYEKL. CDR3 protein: CASSQGRRSQDSQPQHF. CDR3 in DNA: TGCGCCAGCAGCCAAGGAAGAAGGTCCCAAGATAGTCAGCCCCAGCATTTT.

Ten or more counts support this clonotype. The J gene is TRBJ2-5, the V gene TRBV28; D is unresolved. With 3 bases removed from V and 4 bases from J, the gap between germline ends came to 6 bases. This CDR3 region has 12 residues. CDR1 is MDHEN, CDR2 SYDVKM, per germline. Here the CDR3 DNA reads TGTGCCAGCAGTTTGGTCGCAGAGACCCAGTACTTC. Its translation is CASSLVAETQYF. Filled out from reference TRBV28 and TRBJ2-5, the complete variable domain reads DVKVTQSSRYLVKRTGEKVFLECVQDMDHENMFWYRQDPGLGLRLIYFSYDVKMKEKGDIPEGYSVSREKKERFSLILESASTNQTSMYLCASSLVAETQYFGPGTRLLVL.

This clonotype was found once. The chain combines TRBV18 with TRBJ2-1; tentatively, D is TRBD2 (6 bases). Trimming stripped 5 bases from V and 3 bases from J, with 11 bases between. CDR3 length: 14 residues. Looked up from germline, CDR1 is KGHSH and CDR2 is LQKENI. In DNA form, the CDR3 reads TGTGCCAGCTCAGTGCCGGGGGACTACAATGAGCAGTTCTTC. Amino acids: CASSVPGDYNEQFF.

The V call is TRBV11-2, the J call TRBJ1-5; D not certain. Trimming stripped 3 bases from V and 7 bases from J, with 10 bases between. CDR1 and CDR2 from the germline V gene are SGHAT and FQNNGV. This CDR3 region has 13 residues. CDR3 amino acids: CASSFLTGQPQHF. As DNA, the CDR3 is TGTGCCAGCAGCTTCCTAACTGGACAGCCCCAGCATTTT.

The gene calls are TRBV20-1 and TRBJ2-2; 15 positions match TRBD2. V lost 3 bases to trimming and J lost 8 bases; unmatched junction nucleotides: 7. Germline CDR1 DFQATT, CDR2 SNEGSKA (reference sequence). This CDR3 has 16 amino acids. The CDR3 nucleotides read TGCAGTGCTAGCCGGACTAGCGGGAGGGCCTTAGGGGAGCTGTTTTTT. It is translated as CSASRTSGRALGELFF.

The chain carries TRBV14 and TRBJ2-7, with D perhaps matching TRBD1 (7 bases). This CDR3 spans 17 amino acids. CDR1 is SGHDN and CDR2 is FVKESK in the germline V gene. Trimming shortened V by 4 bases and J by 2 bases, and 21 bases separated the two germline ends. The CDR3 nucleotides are TGTGCCAGCAGCCCAGGGGGGCGCCAGGGGCCTCCCTACGAGCAGTACTTC. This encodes CASSPGGRQGPPYEQYF.

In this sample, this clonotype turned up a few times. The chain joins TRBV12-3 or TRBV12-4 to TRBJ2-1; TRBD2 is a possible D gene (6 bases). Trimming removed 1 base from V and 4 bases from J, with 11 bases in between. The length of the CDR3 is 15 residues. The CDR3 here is CASSLEGLSYNEQFF. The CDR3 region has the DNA TGTGCCAGCAGTTTAGAGGGACTGAGTTACAATGAGCAGTTCTTC.

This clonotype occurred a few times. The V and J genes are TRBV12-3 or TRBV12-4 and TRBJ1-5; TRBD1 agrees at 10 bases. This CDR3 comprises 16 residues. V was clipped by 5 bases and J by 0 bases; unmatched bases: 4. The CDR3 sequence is CASSRTGGYSNQPQHF. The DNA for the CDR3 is TGTGCCAGCAGTCGGACAGGGGGATATAGCAATCAGCCCCAGCATTTT.

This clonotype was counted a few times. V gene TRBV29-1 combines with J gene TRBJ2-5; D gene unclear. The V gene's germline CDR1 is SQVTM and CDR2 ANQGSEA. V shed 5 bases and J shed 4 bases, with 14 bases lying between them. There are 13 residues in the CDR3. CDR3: CSVLRTSPETQYF. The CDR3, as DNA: TGCAGCGTTCTTAGGACCTCACCAGAGACCCAGTACTTC.

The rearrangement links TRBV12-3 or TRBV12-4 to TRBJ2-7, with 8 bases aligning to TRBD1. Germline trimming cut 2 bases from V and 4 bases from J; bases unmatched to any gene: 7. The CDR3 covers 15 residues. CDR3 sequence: CASSLRQGLTYEQYF. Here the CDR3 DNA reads TGTGCCAGCAGTTTACGACAGGGGCTGACTTACGAGCAGTACTTC.

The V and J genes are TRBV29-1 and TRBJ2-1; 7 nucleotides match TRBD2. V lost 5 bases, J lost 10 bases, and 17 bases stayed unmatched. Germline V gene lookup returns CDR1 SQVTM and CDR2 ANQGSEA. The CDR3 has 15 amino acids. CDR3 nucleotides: TGCAGCGTTACCGGACCCGGTGGGGAGGGAGGAGAGCAGTTCTTC. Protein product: CSVTGPGGEGGEQFF.

CDR3 protein: CSARDLGFYNEQFF. CDR3 DNA sequence: TGCAGTGCTAGAGATCTCGGATTTTACAATGAGCAGTTCTTC. This chain uses TRBV20-1 with TRBJ2-1, with unresolved D. The CDR3 extends over 14 amino acids. Germline loops: CDR1 DFQATT, CDR2 SNEGSKA (reference sequence). Trimming cost V 0 bases and J 4 bases, with 10 bases left between them.

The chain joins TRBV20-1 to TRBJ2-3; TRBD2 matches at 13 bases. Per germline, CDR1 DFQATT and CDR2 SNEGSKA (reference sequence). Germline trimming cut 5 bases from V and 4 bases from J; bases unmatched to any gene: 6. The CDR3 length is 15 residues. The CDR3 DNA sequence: TGCAGTGCTGACCCACTAGCGGGAGGGCCAGATACGCAGTATTTT. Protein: CSADPLAGGPDTQYF.

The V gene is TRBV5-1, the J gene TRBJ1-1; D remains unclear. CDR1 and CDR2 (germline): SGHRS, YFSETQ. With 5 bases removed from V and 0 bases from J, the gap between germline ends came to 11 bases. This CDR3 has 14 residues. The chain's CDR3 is CASRNWAVNTEAFF. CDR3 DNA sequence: TGCGCCAGCAGAAACTGGGCCGTGAACACTGAAGCTTTCTTT.

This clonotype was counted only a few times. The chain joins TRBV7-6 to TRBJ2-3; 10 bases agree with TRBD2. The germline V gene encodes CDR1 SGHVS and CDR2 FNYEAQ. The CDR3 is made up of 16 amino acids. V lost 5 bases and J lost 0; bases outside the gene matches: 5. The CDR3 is CASSRSGLASTDTQYF. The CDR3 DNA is TGTGCCAGCAGCCGATCGGGACTAGCGAGCACAGATACGCAGTATTTT.

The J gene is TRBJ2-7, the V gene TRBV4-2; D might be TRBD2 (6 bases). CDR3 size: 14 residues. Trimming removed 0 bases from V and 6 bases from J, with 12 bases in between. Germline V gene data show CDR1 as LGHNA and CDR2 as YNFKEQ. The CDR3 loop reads CASSQDNGRGEQYF. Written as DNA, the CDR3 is TGTGCCAGCAGCCAAGATAATGGGCGGGGCGAGCAGTACTTC.

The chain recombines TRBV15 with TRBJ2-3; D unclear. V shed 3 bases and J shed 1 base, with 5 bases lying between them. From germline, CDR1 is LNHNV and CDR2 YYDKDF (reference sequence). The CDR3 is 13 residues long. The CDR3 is CATSSLGTDTQYF. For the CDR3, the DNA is TGTGCCACCAGCAGTCTGGGCACAGATACGCAGTATTTT.

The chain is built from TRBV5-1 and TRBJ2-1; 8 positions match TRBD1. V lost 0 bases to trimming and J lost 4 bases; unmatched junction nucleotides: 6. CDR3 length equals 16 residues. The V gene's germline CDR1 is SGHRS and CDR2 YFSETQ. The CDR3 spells CASSLEGQVTYNEQFF. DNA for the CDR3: TGCGCCAGCAGCTTGGAGGGACAGGTAACTTACAATGAGCAGTTCTTC.